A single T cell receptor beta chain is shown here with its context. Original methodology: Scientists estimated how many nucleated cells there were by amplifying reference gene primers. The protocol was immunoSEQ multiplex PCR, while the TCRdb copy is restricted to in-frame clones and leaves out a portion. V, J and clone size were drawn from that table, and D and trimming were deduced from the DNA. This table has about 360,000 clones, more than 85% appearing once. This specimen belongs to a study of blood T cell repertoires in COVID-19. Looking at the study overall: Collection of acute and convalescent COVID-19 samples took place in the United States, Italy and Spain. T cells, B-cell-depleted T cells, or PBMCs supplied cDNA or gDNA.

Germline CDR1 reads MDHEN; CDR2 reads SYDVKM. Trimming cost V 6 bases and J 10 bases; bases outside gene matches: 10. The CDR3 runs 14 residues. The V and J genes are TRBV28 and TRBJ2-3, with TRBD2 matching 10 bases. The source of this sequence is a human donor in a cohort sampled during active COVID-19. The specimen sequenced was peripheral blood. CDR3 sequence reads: CASRSPGSGGAQYF. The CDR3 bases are TGTGCCAGCAGGTCGCCCGGCAGCGGGGGGGCGCAGTATTTT.